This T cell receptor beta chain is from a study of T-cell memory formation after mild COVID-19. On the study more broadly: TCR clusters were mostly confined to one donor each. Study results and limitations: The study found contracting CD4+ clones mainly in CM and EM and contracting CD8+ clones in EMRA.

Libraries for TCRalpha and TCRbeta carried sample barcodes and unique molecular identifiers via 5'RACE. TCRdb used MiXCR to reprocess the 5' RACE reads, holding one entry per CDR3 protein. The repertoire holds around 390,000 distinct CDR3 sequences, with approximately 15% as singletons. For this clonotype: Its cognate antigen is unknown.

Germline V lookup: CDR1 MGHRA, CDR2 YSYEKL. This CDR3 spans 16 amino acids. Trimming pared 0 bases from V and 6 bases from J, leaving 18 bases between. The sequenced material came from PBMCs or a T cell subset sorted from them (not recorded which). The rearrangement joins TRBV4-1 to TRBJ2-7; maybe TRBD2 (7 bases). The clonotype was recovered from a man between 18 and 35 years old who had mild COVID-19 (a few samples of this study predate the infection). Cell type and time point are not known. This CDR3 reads CASSQDGGGHSTEQYF. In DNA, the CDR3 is TGCGCCAGCAGCCAAGATGGGGGGGGACATTCGACCGAGCAGTACTTC.